Following are 26 T cell receptor beta chains from one sample sequenced in a study of cytomegalovirus exposure and HLA in healthy donors. PCR primers comprised 60 Vbeta and 13 Jbeta primers. The method was immunoSEQ multiplex PCR; TCRdb's version includes in-frame clones alone and lacks a portion of them. Here the sample table reports more than 90,000 clones. What was sequenced was PBMCs. These receptors originate from a man aged 25 to 45 in good health and CMV-seronegative.

The chain combines TRBV28 with TRBJ2-1; D may be TRBD1 (6 bases). The CDR3 is 13 amino acids. The V end was cut by 7 bases, the J end by 2 bases, with 9 bases between. Germline V gene lookup returns CDR1 MDHEN and CDR2 SYDVKM. The CDR3 sequence is CASTGTPYNEQFF. CDR3 in DNA: TGTGCCAGCACCGGGACACCCTACAATGAGCAGTTCTTC.

V usage is TRBV5-6 and J usage is TRBJ2-3, with 8 bases lining up with TRBD2. The CDR3 has 15 amino acids. Germline trimming cut 3 bases from V and 1 base from J; bases unmatched to any gene: 4. CDR1 and CDR2 (germline): SGHDT, YYEEEE. In nucleotides, the CDR3 is TGTGCCAGCAGCTCCCAGACTAGCGGCACAGATACGCAGTATTTT. This translates into CASSSQTSGTDTQYF.

V and J are TRBV18 and TRBJ2-4; D might be TRBD1 (5 bases). The length of the CDR3 is 16 residues. Germline CDR1 reads KGHSH; CDR2 reads LQKENI. The V end lost 3 bases, the J end lost 2 bases, and 14 bases lay between the germline ends. CDR3 DNA sequence: TGTGCCAGCTCACCCCCTCAGACAGTAACCAAAAACATTCAGTACTTC. It specifies CASSPPQTVTKNIQYF.

This rearrangement joins TRBV15 to TRBJ1-2; no firm D call. V lost 0 bases and J 2 bases, leaving 19 bases between the germline ends. The CDR3 runs 18 residues. CDR1 LNHNV and CDR2 YYDKDF come from the germline V gene (reference sequence). Here the CDR3 reads CATSRDVTVVSANYGYTF. The CDR3 nucleotides are TGTGCCACCAGCAGAGATGTCACAGTCGTTTCGGCCAACTATGGCTACACCTTC.

This chain joins TRBV7-9 and TRBJ1-5; D perhaps matches TRBD1 (5 bases). Germline V gives CDR1 SEHNR, CDR2 FQNEAQ (reference sequence). The CDR3 has 15 residues. The ends were cut back, 6 bases at V and 2 bases at J, with 14 bases in the middle. The DNA for the CDR3 is TGTGCCAGCAGTCCTAGTGGGGCGGGCAATCAGCCCCAGCATTTT. Residues: CASSPSGAGNQPQHF.

This rearrangement joins TRBV4-1 to TRBJ2-7; 8 bases agree with TRBD2. The junction had 8 bases not matched to a gene; V was cut back by 6 bases and J by 1 base. Germline V gene sequence: CDR1 MGHRA, CDR2 YSYEKL. The CDR3 spans 15 residues. CDR3 nucleotide sequence: TGCGCCAGCAGTCGCAGCGGGGGCAAGTCCTACGAGCAGTACTTC. Its translation: CASSRSGGKSYEQYF.

The chain links TRBV6-6 to TRBJ1-2; D is possibly TRBD1 (6 bases). Trimming took off 6 bases at V and 3 bases at J, with 11 bases between the two ends. Germline V CDR1 and CDR2: MNHNY, SVGAGI (reference sequence). The CDR3 loop spans 13 amino acids. CDR3 DNA: TGTGCCAGCAGCGGACAGAATGACTATGGCTACACCTTC. It yields the protein CASSGQNDYGYTF.

The rearrangement links TRBV7-6 to TRBJ2-1, with D possibly being TRBD2 (5 bases). V lost 3 bases and J lost 0, with 9 bases in between. This CDR3 is built from 15 residues. The germline V gene encodes CDR1 SGHVS and CDR2 FNYEAQ. CDR3 nucleotides: TGTGCCAGCAGCTTGACGGGGAGCTCCTACAATGAGCAGTTCTTC. It codes for CASSLTGSSYNEQFF.

This rearrangement joins TRBV19 to TRBJ2-7; D is perhaps TRBD1 (6 bases). This CDR3 is 14 amino acids long. Per germline, CDR1 LNHDA and CDR2 SQIVND (reference sequence). The V gene lost 2 bases and the J gene lost 0 bases, with 8 bases spanning the gap. In nucleotides, the CDR3 is TGTGCCAGTAGTATAAGGACAGACTCCTACGAGCAGTACTTC. Translation: CASSIRTDSYEQYF.

CDR3 protein: CASSAGGFSTDTQYF. The CDR3 nucleotides are TGTGCCAGCAGTGCCGGGGGGTTTAGCACAGATACGCAGTATTTT. The V and J genes are TRBV6-6 and TRBJ2-3; the match to TRBD2 covers 7 bases. Germline values: CDR1 MNHNY, CDR2 SVGAGI (reference sequence). Trimming at V came to 5 bases and at J to 0 bases, leaving 5 bases not matched to a gene. The CDR3 is 15 amino acids.

The genes are TRBV5-8 and TRBJ1-3; TRBD1 matches 7 bases. J lost 4 bases, V lost 5 bases, and 9 bases had no gene match. The CDR3 is 15 amino acids. Germline-derived CDR1 and CDR2 are SGHTS and YDEGEE. The CDR3 here is CASRAPGQSGNTIYF. DNA for the CDR3: TGTGCCAGCAGGGCTCCGGGACAGAGCGGAAACACCATATATTTT.

The chain combines TRBV7-9 with TRBJ1-4; no clear D. Trimming pared 5 bases from V and 3 bases from J, leaving 13 bases between. CDR1 is SEHNR, CDR2 FQNEAQ, per germline (reference sequence). This CDR3 comprises 15 residues. The CDR3 DNA is TGTGCCAGCAGCCCCCGAGGTGCTTCTAATGAAAAACTGTTTTTT. The encoded protein is CASSPRGASNEKLFF. Variable domain in full (rest from reference TRBV7-9 and TRBJ1-4): DTGVSQNPRHKITKRGQNVTFRCDPISEHNRLYWYRQTLGQGPEFLTYFQNEAQLEKSRLLSDRFSAERPKGSFSTLEIQRTEQGDSAMYLCASSPRGASNEKLFFGSGTQLSVL.

V is TRBV7-2 and J is TRBJ2-1; 7 positions agree with TRBD2. CDR1 and CDR2 from the germline V gene are SGHTA and FQGNSA. The CDR3 has 17 amino acids. Germline trimming cut 5 bases from V and 5 bases from J; bases unmatched to any gene: 15. DNA for the CDR3: TGTGCCAGCAGCCGGGAAGGACGGACTAGTATCAACAATGAGCAGTTCTTC. As protein: CASSREGRTSINNEQFF.

V gene TRBV2 combines with J gene TRBJ2-1; TRBD2 matches 10 bases. J lost 4 bases, V lost 5 bases, and 5 bases had no gene match. The CDR3 loop spans 15 amino acids. CDR1 and CDR2 from the germline V gene are SNHLY and FYNNEI. The CDR3 loop reads CASSSQRGGYNEQFF. The CDR3 DNA reads TGTGCCAGCAGTTCCCAGCGGGGGGGGTACAATGAGCAGTTCTTC.

The chain combines TRBV5-8 with TRBJ2-1; 13 nucleotides line up with TRBD2. Germline loops: CDR1 SGHTS, CDR2 YDEGEE. This CDR3 comprises 15 residues. The ends lost 9 bases at V and 2 bases at J; junction bases unmatched: 5. Here the CDR3 reads CATGLAGYAYNEQFF. The CDR3 region has the DNA TGTGCCACGGGACTAGCGGGGTACGCCTACAATGAGCAGTTCTTC. Based on the CDR3 plus reference TRBV5-8 and TRBJ2-1, the full variable domain is EAGVTQSPTHLIKTRGQQATLRCSPISGHTSVYWYQQALGLGLQFLLWYDEGEERNRGNFPPRFSGRQFPNYSSELNVNALELEDSALYLCATGLAGYAYNEQFFGPGTRLTVL.

The J gene is TRBJ2-3, the V gene TRBV7-9, with D perhaps matching TRBD1 (7 bases). This CDR3 comprises 17 residues. V gave up 4 bases and J gave up 2 bases, with 19 bases separating them. Germline V gene lookup returns CDR1 SEHNR and CDR2 FQNEAQ (reference sequence). The CDR3 region has the DNA TGTGCCAGCAGCTCACCAGGGGGGACGTTTTTCACAGATACGCAGTATTTT. Encoded protein: CASSSPGGTFFTDTQYF. Drawing the rest from reference TRBV7-9 and TRBJ2-3, the complete variable domain is DTGVSQNPRHKITKRGQNVTFRCDPISEHNRLYWYRQTLGQGPEFLTYFQNEAQLEKSRLLSDRFSAERPKGSFSTLEIQRTEQGDSAMYLCASSSPGGTFFTDTQYFGPGTRLTVL.

The chain combines TRBV6-1 with TRBJ2-7; 8 bases are shared with TRBD1. This CDR3 is 15 amino acids long. V gave up 2 bases and J gave up 3 bases; unmatched junction bases: 6. Germline V gene sequence: CDR1 MNHNS, CDR2 SASEGT. The CDR3 loop is CASSEWTGINYEQYF. The CDR3 DNA follows: TGTGCCAGCAGTGAATGGACAGGGATAAACTACGAGCAGTACTTC.

The chain combines TRBV7-2 with TRBJ2-5, with 7 bases identical to TRBD1. The J call may be incorrect, as the DNA end agrees better with TRBJ2-7. There are 13 residues in the CDR3. In germline, CDR1 is SGHTA, CDR2 FQGNSA. The CDR3 DNA is TGTGCCAGCAGCTCGGACAGGTCCTACGAGCAGTACTTC. This codes for CASSSDRSYEQYF.

V and J are TRBV2 and TRBJ2-3; D is undetermined. Germline CDR1 is SNHLY and CDR2 is FYNNEI. The CDR3 runs to 12 residues. V was pared by 8 bases and J by 0 bases, with 6 bases between. Written as DNA, the CDR3 is TGTGCCAGCGTTCCTAGCACAGATACGCAGTATTTT. This translates into CASVPSTDTQYF. Full variable domain (missing parts from reference TRBV2 and TRBJ2-3): EPEVTQTPSHQVTQMGQEVILRCVPISNHLYFYWYRQILGQKVEFLVSFYNNEISEKSEIFDDQFSVERPDGSNFTLKIRSTKLEDSAMYFCASVPSTDTQYFGPGTRLTVL.

The chain couples TRBV6-5 to TRBJ1-1; D is perhaps TRBD1 (6 bases). CDR1 and CDR2 from the germline V gene are MNHEY and SVGAGI. The V end lost 4 bases, the J end lost 3 bases, and 15 bases lay between the germline ends. The CDR3 covers 15 residues. The CDR3 region is CASSFTGFWDTEAFF. The CDR3 DNA follows: TGTGCCAGCAGTTTCACAGGGTTTTGGGACACTGAAGCTTTCTTT.

V usage is TRBV18 and J usage is TRBJ1-2; D not resolved. This CDR3 has 14 amino acids. V shed 2 bases and J shed 3 bases, with 10 bases lying between them. CDR1 and CDR2 from the germline V gene are KGHSH and LQKENI. The CDR3 sequence is CASSPSLQDYGYTF. CDR3 in DNA: TGTGCCAGCTCACCAAGTCTGCAGGACTATGGCTACACCTTC. Looking up the rest from reference TRBV18 and TRBJ1-2 gives the full variable domain: NAGVMQNPRHLVRRRGQEARLRCSPMKGHSHVYWYRQLPEEGLKFMVYLQKENIIDESGMPKERFSAEFPKEGPSILRIQQVVRGDSAAYFCASSPSLQDYGYTFGSGTRLTVV.

V gene TRBV28 combines with J gene TRBJ1-2; perhaps TRBD1 as D (5 bases). V was trimmed by 6 bases and J by 5 bases, leaving 16 bases between them. CDR1 is MDHEN and CDR2 is SYDVKM in the germline V gene. The CDR3 is 14 amino acids. Here the CDR3 reads CASRLQATIYGYTF. The CDR3 coding sequence is TGTGCCAGCAGACTACAGGCGACAATTTATGGCTACACCTTC.

V is TRBV2 and J is TRBJ1-1; 9 positions match TRBD1. The CDR3 runs to 15 residues. CDR1 and CDR2 (germline): SNHLY, FYNNEI. V was clipped by 4 bases and J by 1 base; unmatched bases: 4. The CDR3 DNA reads as TGTGCCAGCAGTGGCCGGACAGGGGAGAACACTGAAGCTTTCTTT. This encodes CASSGRTGENTEAFF.

The V and J genes are TRBV19 and TRBJ1-2, with D possibly being TRBD1 (6 bases). Deletions cut 4 bases from V and 1 base from J, with 13 bases between. Germline CDR1 is LNHDA and CDR2 is SQIVND (reference sequence). The CDR3 is 15 residues long. The DNA of the CDR3 is TGTGCCAGTAGTACCCGACAGGTAGTTAACTATGGCTACACCTTC. Protein: CASSTRQVVNYGYTF.

The chain uses TRBV25-1 and TRBJ1-4; no definite D call. Germline V gives CDR1 MGHDK, CDR2 SYGVNS. The CDR3 loop spans 16 amino acids. Trimming cost V 0 bases and J 7 bases, with 15 bases left between them. The CDR3 reads CASSEYAGLNLEKLFF. The CDR3 DNA follows: TGTGCCAGCAGTGAATATGCAGGACTTAATCTTGAAAAACTGTTTTTT.

This chain connects TRBV4-1 to TRBJ2-7; TRBD1 aligns across 7 bases. Trimming cost V 4 bases and J 0 bases; bases outside gene matches: 6. Per germline, CDR1 MGHRA and CDR2 YSYEKL. The CDR3 is 15 residues long. Written as DNA, the CDR3 is TGCGCCAGCAGCCTATCTTCAGGGGGCTCCTACGAGCAGTACTTC. This codes for CASSLSSGGSYEQYF.